These 16 T cell receptor beta chains originate from one sample sequenced in a study of blood T cell repertoires in COVID-19. Produced via immunoSEQ multiplex PCR; TCRdb's table is partial and in-frame only. The data show 100,000 to 150,000 clones, around 87% seen once. The sample taken for sequencing was peripheral blood. These TCRs come from a woman aged 60-75 years with acute or convalescent COVID-19.

This chain's CDR3 is CASSKQGKETQYF. CDR3 DNA: TGCGCCAGCAGCAAACAGGGGAAAGAGACCCAGTACTTC. The chain carries TRBV5-1 and TRBJ2-5; TRBD1 matches at 7 bases. Trimming removed 4 bases from V and 3 bases from J; junction bases left unmatched: 3. The CDR3 covers 13 residues. Germline assignment: CDR1 SGHRS and CDR2 YFSETQ.

This clone was observed once. The chain is built from TRBV7-8 and TRBJ1-3; a possible D gene is TRBD1 (5 bases). The germline V gene has CDR1 SGHVS and CDR2 FQNEAQ. The V and J ends lost 2 bases and 0 bases respectively, with 14 bases between them. This CDR3 has 17 residues. DNA for the CDR3: TGTGCCAGCAGCTTAAACGGCAGGGTGGACTCTGGAAACACCATATATTTT. This encodes CASSLNGRVDSGNTIYF.

The chain carries TRBV11-3 and TRBJ2-7; unclear D gene. CDR1 SGHNT and CDR2 YENEEA come from the germline V gene. V lost 0 bases, J lost 0 bases, and 12 bases lay in between. The CDR3 totals 16 residues. The CDR3 sequence is CASSLDLGPSSYEQYV. DNA of the CDR3: TGTGCCAGCAGCTTAGATCTTGGTCCGAGCTCCTACGAGCAGTACGTC.

Comments on this clone: One junction end does not reproduce the germline sequence, and a read error may be involved. The V gene is TRBV20-1, the J gene TRBJ2-7; unclear D gene. Germline-derived CDR1 and CDR2 are DFQATT and SNEGSKA (reference sequence). This CDR3 comprises 11 residues. The CDR3 coding sequence is TGCAGTGCTCGAAGCCCGCACAGCAATGACTTC. Its protein is CSARSPHSNDF.

V is TRBV7-8 and J is TRBJ2-2; the match to TRBD2 covers 9 bases. The length of the CDR3 is 18 residues. The germline V gene encodes CDR1 SGHVS and CDR2 FQNEAQ. The ends lost 5 bases at V and 3 bases at J; junction bases unmatched: 13. The CDR3 loop is CASSPRPTTSGYTGELFF. CDR3 in DNA: TGTGCCAGCAGCCCACGGCCCACGACTAGCGGATACACCGGGGAGCTGTTTTTT. Complete variable domain (other parts from reference TRBV7-8 and TRBJ2-2): GAGVSQSPRYKVAKRGQDVALRCDPISGHVSLFWYQQALGQGPEFLTYFQNEAQLDKSGLPSDRFFAERPEGSVSTLKIQRTQQEDSAVYLCASSPRPTTSGYTGELFFGEGSRLTVL.

The V gene is TRBV6-5, the J gene TRBJ1-1; 10 bases align to TRBD1. Germline V gives CDR1 MNHEY, CDR2 SVGAGI. Unmatched junction bases numbered 13, after V lost 10 bases and J lost 5 bases. This CDR3 contains 15 residues. CDR3 coding DNA: TGTGCCACTGGGACCCGACAGGGGGCGCGTACTGAAGCTTTCTTT. Translating it yields CATGTRQGARTEAFF.

This chain connects TRBV5-1 to TRBJ2-1, with 8 bases that match TRBD2. Germline CDR1 SGHRS, CDR2 YFSETQ. V gave up 0 bases and J gave up 5 bases; unmatched junction bases: 7. The CDR3 is 16 residues long. The CDR3 protein is CASSLDASGSHNEQFF. In nucleotides, the CDR3 is TGCGCCAGCAGCTTGGACGCGAGCGGGAGCCACAATGAGCAGTTCTTC.

The rearrangement uses TRBV5-5 and TRBJ1-2; 11 nucleotides match TRBD1. V trimming: 0 bases; J trimming: 3 bases; junction bases outside the gene matches: 4. The CDR3 contains 16 residues. The germline gives CDR1 SGHKS, CDR2 YYEKEE (reference sequence). The DNA of the CDR3 is TGTGCCAGCAGCTTGGGGACAGGGGGCCGGGACTATGGCTACACCTTC. Its protein product is CASSLGTGGRDYGYTF.

CDR3 in DNA: TGCGCCAGCAGCTTGGGGCGGCCTAGCTCCTACGAGCAGTACTTC. This translates into CASSLGRPSSYEQYF. The V and J genes are TRBV5-1 and TRBJ2-7; D is undetermined. Looked up from germline, CDR1 is SGHRS and CDR2 is YFSETQ. This CDR3 contains 15 residues. V was trimmed by 0 bases and J by 0 bases, leaving 10 bases between them.

This chain links TRBV19 with TRBJ2-5, with D possibly TRBD1 on 6 matching bases. This CDR3 spans 14 amino acids. Germline CDR1 and CDR2: LNHDA and SQIVND (reference sequence). The ends were cut back, 5 bases at V and 1 base at J, with 11 bases in the middle. This CDR3 reads CASSVGQLQETQYF. CDR3 in DNA: TGTGCCAGTAGTGTTGGACAGCTCCAAGAGACCCAGTACTTC.

The chain joins TRBV7-9 to TRBJ2-5, with D unclear. The CDR3 consists of 14 residues. Germline CDR1 is SEHNR and CDR2 is FQNEAQ (reference sequence). Trimming stripped 6 bases from V and 5 bases from J, with 16 bases between. In DNA, the CDR3 is TGTGCCAGCAGTGGATACGTTCACGGGGAGACCCAGTACTTC. Translating it yields CASSGYVHGETQYF.

The chain employs TRBV6-5 and TRBJ1-1; 9 bases agree with TRBD1. Germline V CDR1 and CDR2: MNHEY, SVGAGI. V lost 2 bases and J lost 6; bases outside the gene matches: 10. CDR3 length: 16 residues. The CDR3 loop is CASSYRGTGRVPEAFF. The CDR3 DNA sequence: TGTGCCAGCAGTTACAGAGGGACAGGGAGGGTCCCTGAAGCTTTCTTT.

The chain uses TRBV7-8 and TRBJ2-1, with TRBD2 matching over 9 bases. The CDR3 sequence is 19 residues long. Germline V gene data show CDR1 as SGHVS and CDR2 as FQNEAQ. V lost 5 bases, J lost 1 base, and 15 bases stayed unmatched. This chain's CDR3 is CASSPPQVAGVSSYNEQFF. The CDR3 DNA is TGTGCCAGCAGCCCCCCCCAGGTAGCGGGAGTATCATCCTACAATGAGCAGTTCTTC.

This chain links TRBV7-2 with TRBJ1-1; TRBD1 agrees at 8 bases. CDR3 size: 15 residues. Trimming cost V 5 bases and J 5 bases; bases outside gene matches: 10. Looked up from germline, CDR1 is SGHTA and CDR2 is FQGNSA. The DNA for the CDR3 is TGTGCCAGCAGCACGAGGACAGGGAGGCAGACTGAAGCTTTCTTT. It yields the protein CASSTRTGRQTEAFF.

The sample holds a few counts of this clone. This chain connects TRBV5-1 to TRBJ1-2; 8 nucleotides align to TRBD1. Germline CDR1 reads SGHRS; CDR2 reads YFSETQ. J lost 4 bases, V lost 0 bases, and 11 bases had no gene match. The CDR3 consists of 17 residues. CDR3 nucleotide sequence: TGCGCCAGCAGCTTGGGGCGGACAGGGCGGATTATCTATGGCTACACCTTC. Protein product: CASSLGRTGRIIYGYTF.

The genes are TRBV6-1 and TRBJ2-2, with 7 bases identical to TRBD1. The CDR3 contains 14 residues. V was clipped by 1 base and J by 6 bases; unmatched bases: 2. The germline V gene encodes CDR1 MNHNS and CDR2 SASEGT. CDR3 nucleotide sequence: TGTGCCAGCAGTGAAGGAGACAGGGCCGGGGAGCTGTTTTTT. This codes for CASSEGDRAGELFF.